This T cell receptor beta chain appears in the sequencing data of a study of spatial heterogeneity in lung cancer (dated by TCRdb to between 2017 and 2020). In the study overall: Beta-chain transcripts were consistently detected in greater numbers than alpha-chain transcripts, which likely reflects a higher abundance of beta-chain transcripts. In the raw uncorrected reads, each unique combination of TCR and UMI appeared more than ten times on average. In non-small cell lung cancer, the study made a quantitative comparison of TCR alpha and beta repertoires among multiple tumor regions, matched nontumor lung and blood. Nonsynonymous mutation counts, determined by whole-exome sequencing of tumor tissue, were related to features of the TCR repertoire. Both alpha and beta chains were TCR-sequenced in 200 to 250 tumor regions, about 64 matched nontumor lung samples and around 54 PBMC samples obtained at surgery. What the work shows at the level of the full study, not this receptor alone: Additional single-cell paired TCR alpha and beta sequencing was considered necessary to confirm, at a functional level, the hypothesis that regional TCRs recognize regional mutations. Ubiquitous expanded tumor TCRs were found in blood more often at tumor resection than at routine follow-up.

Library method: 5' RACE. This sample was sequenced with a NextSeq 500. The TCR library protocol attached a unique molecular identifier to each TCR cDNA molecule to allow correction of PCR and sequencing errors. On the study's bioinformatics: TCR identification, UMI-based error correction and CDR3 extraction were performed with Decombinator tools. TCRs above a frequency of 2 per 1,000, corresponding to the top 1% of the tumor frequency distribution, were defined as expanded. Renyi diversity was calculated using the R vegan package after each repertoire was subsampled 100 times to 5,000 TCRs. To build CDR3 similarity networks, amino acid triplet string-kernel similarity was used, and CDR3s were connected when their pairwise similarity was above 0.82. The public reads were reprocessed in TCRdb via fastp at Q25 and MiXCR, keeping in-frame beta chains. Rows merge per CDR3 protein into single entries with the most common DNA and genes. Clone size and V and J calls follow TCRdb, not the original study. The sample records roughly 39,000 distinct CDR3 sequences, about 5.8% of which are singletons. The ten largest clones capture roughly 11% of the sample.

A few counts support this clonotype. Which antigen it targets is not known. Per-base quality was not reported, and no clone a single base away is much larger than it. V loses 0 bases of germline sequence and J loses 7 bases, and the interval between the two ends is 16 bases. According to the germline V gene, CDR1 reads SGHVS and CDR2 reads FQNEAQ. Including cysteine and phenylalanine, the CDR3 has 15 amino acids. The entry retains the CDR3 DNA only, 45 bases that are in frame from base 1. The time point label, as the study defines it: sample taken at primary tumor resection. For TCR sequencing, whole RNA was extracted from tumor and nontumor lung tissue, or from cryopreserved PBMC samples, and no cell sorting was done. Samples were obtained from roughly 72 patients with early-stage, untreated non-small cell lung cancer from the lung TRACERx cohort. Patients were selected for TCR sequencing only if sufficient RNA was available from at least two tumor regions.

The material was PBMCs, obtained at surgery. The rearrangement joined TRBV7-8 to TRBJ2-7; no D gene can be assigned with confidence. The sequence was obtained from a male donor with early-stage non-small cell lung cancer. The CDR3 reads CASSLARALGGEQYF. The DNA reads TGTGCCAGCAGCTTAGCTCGGGCCTTAGGTGGAGAGCAGTACTTC.